The present T cell receptor (beta chain) was sequenced within a study of neurological immune-mediated disorders. Whole-study findings and limits: Among 34 multiple sclerosis patients, phylogenetic grouping put the repertoires of 18 into a single related-CDR3 cluster, a possible signature.

TCRdb processed the 5' RACE reads anew with MiXCR; each CDR3 protein has one entry. The table records tens of thousands of distinct CDR3 sequences, over 2% of them present only once. This clonotype was recorded many times. Its antigen is not identified. The receptor was derived from a woman aged 45 to 65 with multiple sclerosis. Source material: PBMCs.

Here the CDR3 reads CSALGQGFPEAFF. CDR3 coding DNA: TGCAGTGCACTTGGACAGGGGTTCCCTGAAGCTTTCTTT. The chain couples TRBV20-1 to TRBJ1-1; 9 bases are shared with TRBD1. The CDR3 consists of 13 residues. After removal of 6 bases from V and 6 bases from J, the junction contained 8 bases not matched to a gene. Germline loops: CDR1 DFQATT, CDR2 SNEGSKA (reference sequence).